This passage covers 23 T cell receptor beta chains from one sample sequenced in a study of CD8 T cells in ankylosing spondylitis. TCRdb fed the 5' RACE reads into MiXCR, producing one record per CDR3 protein. The sample yields approximately 150,000 distinct CDR3 sequences, about a third seen once. What was sequenced was synovial fluid, either unsorted or a sorted T cell fraction (not recorded which). These receptors all come from a male donor with ankylosing spondylitis.

This clonotype has a count of ten or more. This chain connects TRBV11-2 to TRBJ1-6; TRBD1 matches 7 bases. V shed 5 bases, J shed 15 bases, and the junction held 10 bases outside the gene matches. Germline CDR1 SGHAT, CDR2 FQNNGV. There are 13 residues in the CDR3. The chain's CDR3 is CASSISTGDDLHF. The CDR3 coding sequence is TGTGCCAGCAGCATCTCAACAGGGGATGACCTCCACTTT.

A few counts support this clonotype. This chain connects TRBV5-1 to TRBJ1-2; D not certain. Germline V gene sequence: CDR1 SGHRS, CDR2 YFSETQ. The CDR3 length is 14 residues. V was clipped by 1 base and J by 3 bases, with 10 bases between them. The CDR3 DNA sequence: TGCGCCAGCAGCTTGACGCTCACGGACTATGGCTACACCTTC. Translating gives CASSLTLTDYGYTF.

The sample holds one count of this clonotype. CDR3 sequence reads: CSVSTGPPYNEQFF. The CDR3 bases are TGCAGCGTCTCGACAGGGCCCCCCTACAATGAGCAGTTCTTC. The chain couples TRBV29-1 to TRBJ2-1; 7 positions match TRBD1. V lost 6 bases, J lost 2 bases, and 7 bases stayed unmatched. In germline, CDR1 is SQVTM, CDR2 ANQGSEA. There are 14 residues in the CDR3.

This rearrangement joins TRBV5-1 to TRBJ2-5; a possible D gene is TRBD1 (6 bases). Germline values: CDR1 SGHRS, CDR2 YFSETQ. V lost 0 bases and J lost 2, with 14 bases in between. The CDR3 loop spans 16 amino acids. In DNA form, the CDR3 reads TGCGCCAGCAGCTTGGTTGGGGGCCGGAGACAAGAGACCCAGTACTTC. Its translation: CASSLVGGRRQETQYF.

The gene calls are TRBV28 and TRBJ2-3; TRBD1 matches at 8 bases. V lost 3 bases to trimming and J lost 5 bases; unmatched junction nucleotides: 1. The CDR3 covers 13 residues. Germline loops: CDR1 MDHEN, CDR2 SYDVKM. Here the CDR3 DNA reads TGTGCCAGCAGTTTCAGGGGGCGAGATACGCAGTATTTT. This sequence encodes CASSFRGRDTQYF.

The chain joins TRBV2 to TRBJ2-3; D is unclear. The CDR3 is made up of 11 amino acids. Germline CDR1 and CDR2: SNHLY and FYNNEI. V was shortened by 1 base and J by 5 bases, with 1 base between the two germline ends. This chain's CDR3 is CASSEGDTQYF. The CDR3 DNA follows: TGTGCCAGCAGTGAAGGAGATACGCAGTATTTT. The full variable domain, its missing parts supplied by reference TRBV2 and TRBJ2-3, is EPEVTQTPSHQVTQMGQEVILRCVPISNHLYFYWYRQILGQKVEFLVSFYNNEISEKSEIFDDQFSVERPDGSNFTLKIRSTKLEDSAMYFCASSEGDTQYFGPGTRLTVL.

The chain couples TRBV6-5 to TRBJ2-1; D is unresolved. This CDR3 has 12 amino acids. Looked up from germline, CDR1 is MNHEY and CDR2 is SVGAGI. Trimming shortened V by 3 bases and J by 7 bases, and 7 bases separated the two germline ends. CDR3: CASSYYGNEQFF. CDR3 sequence (DNA): TGTGCCAGCAGTTATTACGGAAATGAGCAGTTCTTC.

This chain uses TRBV20-1 with TRBJ1-5, with 10 bases that match TRBD1. CDR1 is DFQATT, CDR2 SNEGSKA, per germline (reference sequence). V lost 4 bases to trimming and J lost 4 bases; unmatched junction nucleotides: 4. The CDR3 is 14 residues long. As DNA, the CDR3 is TGCAGTGCTACCGGACAGGGGGAAAATCAGCCCCAGCATTTT. It yields the protein CSATGQGENQPQHF.

The CDR3: CASSQVQGVEQYF. The CDR3 coding sequence is TGCGCCAGCAGCCAAGTGCAAGGGGTCGAGCAGTACTTC. The chain carries TRBV4-1 and TRBJ2-7; D possibly corresponds to TRBD1 (5 bases). The germline V gene encodes CDR1 MGHRA and CDR2 YSYEKL. Deletions cut 1 base from V and 6 bases from J, with 10 bases between. The CDR3 spans 13 residues.

V gene TRBV2 combines with J gene TRBJ2-5, with 7 bases aligning to TRBD2. CDR3 length: 15 residues. Germline values: CDR1 SNHLY, CDR2 FYNNEI. V dropped 5 bases and J dropped 7; count of bases not matched to a gene: 13. For the CDR3, the DNA is TGTGCCAGCAGTACCTTGGGAGCGGGGAAGGGGACCCAGTACTTC. Translated, it gives CASSTLGAGKGTQYF.

In its sample, this clonotype was seen a few times. The chain employs TRBV10-3 and TRBJ2-5, with D maybe TRBD2 (6 bases). The CDR3 has 17 amino acids. Trimming removed 0 bases at V and 2 bases at J, with 16 bases between. In germline, CDR1 is ENHRY, CDR2 SYGVKD. The CDR3 spells CAISESLGEARQETQYF. CDR3 sequence (DNA): TGTGCCATCAGTGAGTCCCTGGGGGAGGCACGACAAGAGACCCAGTACTTC.

J is TRBJ1-2 and V is TRBV3-1; no definite D call. The CDR3 is 14 amino acids. V lost 0 bases and J 2 bases, leaving 7 bases between the germline ends. CDR1 is LGHDT, CDR2 YNNKEL, per germline (reference sequence). The CDR3 nucleotides read TGTGCCAGCAGCCAAGAGCGGTGGAACTATGGCTACACCTTC. This gives the protein CASSQERWNYGYTF.

This clonotype came up once. This rearrangement joins TRBV6-5 to TRBJ1-5; 11 nucleotides line up with TRBD1. The CDR3 is 14 residues long. CDR1 and CDR2 from the germline V gene are MNHEY and SVGAGI. V was pared by 4 bases and J by 6 bases, with 2 bases of the junction left unmatched. CDR3 region: CASSWGQGGQPQHF. CDR3 coding DNA: TGTGCCAGCAGTTGGGGACAGGGGGGTCAGCCCCAGCATTTT.

This chain links TRBV19 with TRBJ1-2, with D tentatively TRBD1 (5 bases). Trimming took 2 bases from V and 4 from J, leaving 17 bases between them. Per germline, CDR1 LNHDA and CDR2 SQIVND (reference sequence). This CDR3 has 16 amino acids. This CDR3 is CASSISGPNKGYGYTF. Here the CDR3 DNA reads TGTGCCAGTAGTATATCGGGACCCAACAAGGGCTATGGCTACACCTTC.

This clonotype was detected a few times. The V gene is TRBV20-1, the J gene TRBJ2-7; perhaps TRBD1 as D (6 bases). V lost 6 bases, J lost 6 bases, and 15 bases lay in between. The CDR3 has 12 amino acids. In germline, CDR1 is DFQATT, CDR2 SNEGSKA (reference sequence). CDR3 bases: TGCAGTGCCCCTGGTCAGGGGCCCGAGCAGTACTTC. Translated, it gives CSAPGQGPEQYF.

The chain joins TRBV12-3 or TRBV12-4 to TRBJ2-2; tentatively, D is TRBD2 (6 bases). V was trimmed by 3 bases and J by 4 bases, leaving 9 bases between them. The CDR3 sequence is 14 residues long. The CDR3 is CASSFLALTGELFF. The CDR3 DNA is TGTGCCAGCAGTTTTCTAGCGCTCACCGGGGAGCTGTTTTTT.

V gene TRBV9 combines with J gene TRBJ2-1; 9 nucleotides match TRBD2. Per the germline V gene, CDR1 is SGDLS and CDR2 is YYNGEE. The J segment lost 5 bases and the V segment lost 0 bases, leaving 12 bases of the junction unmatched. CDR3 length: 18 residues. CDR3 loop: CASSVEGLAGSLDNEQFF. Here the CDR3 DNA reads TGTGCCAGCAGCGTAGAAGGCCTAGCGGGGTCCCTAGACAATGAGCAGTTCTTC.

The chain carries TRBV7-2 and TRBJ2-1; D is perhaps TRBD1 or TRBD2 (5 bases each). The CDR3 is made up of 16 amino acids. The germline CDR1 and CDR2 sequences are SGHTA and FQGNSA. V gave up 6 bases and J gave up 0 bases, with 15 bases separating them. The CDR3 is CASRAGKGSSYNEQFF. The CDR3 DNA is TGTGCCAGCAGGGCCGGGAAGGGGAGCTCCTACAATGAGCAGTTCTTC.

The genes are TRBV6-2 or TRBV6-3 and TRBJ2-1; a possible D gene is TRBD1 (5 bases). V gave up 7 bases and J gave up 4 bases, with 14 bases separating them. Germline lookup yields CDR1 MNHEY and CDR2 SVGEGT. This CDR3 spans 14 amino acids. CDR3 residues: CASKPDRLYNEQFF. The CDR3 DNA reads TGTGCCAGCAAACCAGACAGATTATACAATGAGCAGTTCTTC.

The J gene is TRBJ2-1, the V gene TRBV7-9; 11 nucleotides match TRBD2. The ends lost 5 bases at V and 5 bases at J; junction bases unmatched: 8. The germline CDR1 and CDR2 sequences are SEHNR and FQNEAQ (reference sequence). The CDR3 consists of 16 residues. The CDR3 bases are TGTGCCAGCAGCCAAATAGCGGGAGGGCAAAACAATGAGCAGTTCTTC. It is translated as CASSQIAGGQNNEQFF.

The chain joins TRBV2 to TRBJ2-1; D remains unclear. V lost 9 bases and J lost 4, with 16 bases in between. Germline V CDR1 and CDR2: SNHLY, FYNNEI. The CDR3 loop spans 14 amino acids. The CDR3, as DNA: TGTGCCAGTAGAACTCGGGCCTCTTACAATGAGCAGTTCTTC. Amino acid sequence: CASRTRASYNEQFF.

This rearrangement joins TRBV5-1 to TRBJ2-7; 9 positions match TRBD1. Germline trimming cut 4 bases from V and 0 bases from J; bases unmatched to any gene: 5. This CDR3 spans 15 amino acids. Germline V lookup: CDR1 SGHRS, CDR2 YFSETQ. The CDR3 bases are TGCGCCAGCAGCCCGGACAGGGGCCCCTCCTACGAGCAGTACTTC. Amino acid sequence: CASSPDRGPSYEQYF.

The V gene is TRBV29-1, the J gene TRBJ1-4; TRBD1 agrees at 7 bases. Germline lookup yields CDR1 SQVTM and CDR2 ANQGSEA. There are 15 residues in the CDR3. The ends lost 0 bases at V and 2 bases at J; junction bases unmatched: 3. The CDR3 DNA follows: TGCAGCGTTGAAGAAAGGGACAGCACTAATGAAAAACTGTTTTTT. Translation gives CSVEERDSTNEKLFF.